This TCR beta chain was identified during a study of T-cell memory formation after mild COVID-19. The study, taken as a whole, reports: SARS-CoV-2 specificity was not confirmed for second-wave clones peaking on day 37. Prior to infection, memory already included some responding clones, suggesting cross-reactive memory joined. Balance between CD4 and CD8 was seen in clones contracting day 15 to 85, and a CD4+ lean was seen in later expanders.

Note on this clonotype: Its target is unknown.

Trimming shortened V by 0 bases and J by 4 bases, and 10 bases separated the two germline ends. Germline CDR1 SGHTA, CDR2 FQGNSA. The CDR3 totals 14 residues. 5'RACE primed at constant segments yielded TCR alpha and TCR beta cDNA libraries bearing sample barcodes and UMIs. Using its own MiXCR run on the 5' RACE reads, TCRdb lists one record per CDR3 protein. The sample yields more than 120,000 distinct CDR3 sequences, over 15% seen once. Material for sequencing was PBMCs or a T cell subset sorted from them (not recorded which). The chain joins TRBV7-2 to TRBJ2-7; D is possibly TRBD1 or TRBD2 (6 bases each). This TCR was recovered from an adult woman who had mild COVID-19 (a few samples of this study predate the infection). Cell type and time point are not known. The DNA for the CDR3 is TGTGCCAGCAGCTTAGCGAGAGGGGGGTACGAGCAGTACTTC. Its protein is CASSLARGGYEQYF. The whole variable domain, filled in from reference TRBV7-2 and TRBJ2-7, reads GAGVSQSPSNKVTEKGKDVELRCDPISGHTALYWYRQSLGQGLEFLIYFQGNSAPDKSGLPSDRFSAERTGGSVSTLTIQRTQQEDSAVYLCASSLARGGYEQYFGPGTRLTVT.